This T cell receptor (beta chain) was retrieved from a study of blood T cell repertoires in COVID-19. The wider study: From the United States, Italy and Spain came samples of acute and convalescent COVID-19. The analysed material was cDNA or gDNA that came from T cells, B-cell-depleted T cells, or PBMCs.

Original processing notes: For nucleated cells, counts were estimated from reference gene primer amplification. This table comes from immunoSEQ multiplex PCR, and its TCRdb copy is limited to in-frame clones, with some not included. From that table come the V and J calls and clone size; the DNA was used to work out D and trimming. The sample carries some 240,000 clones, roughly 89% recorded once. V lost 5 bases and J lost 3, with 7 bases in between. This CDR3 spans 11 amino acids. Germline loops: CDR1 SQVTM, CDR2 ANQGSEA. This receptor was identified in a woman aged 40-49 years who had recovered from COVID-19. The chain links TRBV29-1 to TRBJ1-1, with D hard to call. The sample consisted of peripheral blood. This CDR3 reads CSVSEDTEAFF. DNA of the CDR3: TGCAGCGTTTCGGAGGACACTGAAGCTTTCTTT.